This T cell receptor beta chain was recorded in a study of ipilimumab plus nivolumab after autologous stem cell transplantation. Turning to the study itself: The DLBCL cohort had primary refractory and relapsed disease, with 18-month progression-free survival of approximately 87% and 28%.

About this clone itself: What it binds is not known.

Germline V gives CDR1 WNHNN, CDR2 SYGVQD (reference sequence). V dropped 2 bases and J dropped 5 bases, with 12 bases sitting between them. CDR3 length: 14 residues. Sequencing used immunoSEQ multiplex PCR; TCRdb keeps in-frame clones, though not all of them. The sample consists of roughly 16,000 clones, roughly 80% of them appearing once. Starting 14 to 28 days after autologous transplant, ipilimumab 1 mg/kg was given. Dosing: nivolumab 3 mg/kg IV, weeks 1, 4, 7, 10, then every two weeks to week 26. General study points: Per the authors, repertoire, Treg and microbiota data justify further study.

The chain has TRBV10-1 and TRBJ2-5; D is unclear. This sequence was found in a male donor with diffuse large B-cell lymphoma. The sample here was PBMCs, taken in a trial of ipilimumab plus nivolumab as post-transplant consolidation. This chain's CDR3 is CASSEARTQETQYF. The CDR3 coding sequence is TGCGCCAGCAGTGAGGCGAGGACCCAGGAGACCCAGTACTTC.